The subject of this entry is one T cell receptor (beta chain). The data stem from a study of T cell changes during pregnancy in multiple sclerosis. The repertoire was sequenced with immunoSEQ multiplex PCR; TCRdb's copy has only in-frame clones and lacks some. The repertoire holds 55,000 to 80,000 clones, with approximately 94% as singletons. V was pared by 4 bases and J by 0 bases, with 7 bases of the junction left unmatched. The CDR3 extends over 16 amino acids. Germline values: CDR1 SGDLS, CDR2 YYNGEE. The sequences come from peripheral blood, collected in the third trimester of pregnancy. The rearrangement links TRBV9 to TRBJ2-7; 10 bases map to TRBD2. The receptor was isolated from a female donor with multiple sclerosis, enrolled in a pregnancy study. Here the CDR3 DNA reads TGTGCCAGCAGCTTAGGGACTAGCGTCGCCTCCTACGAGCAGTACTTC. It encodes CASSLGTSVASYEQYF.